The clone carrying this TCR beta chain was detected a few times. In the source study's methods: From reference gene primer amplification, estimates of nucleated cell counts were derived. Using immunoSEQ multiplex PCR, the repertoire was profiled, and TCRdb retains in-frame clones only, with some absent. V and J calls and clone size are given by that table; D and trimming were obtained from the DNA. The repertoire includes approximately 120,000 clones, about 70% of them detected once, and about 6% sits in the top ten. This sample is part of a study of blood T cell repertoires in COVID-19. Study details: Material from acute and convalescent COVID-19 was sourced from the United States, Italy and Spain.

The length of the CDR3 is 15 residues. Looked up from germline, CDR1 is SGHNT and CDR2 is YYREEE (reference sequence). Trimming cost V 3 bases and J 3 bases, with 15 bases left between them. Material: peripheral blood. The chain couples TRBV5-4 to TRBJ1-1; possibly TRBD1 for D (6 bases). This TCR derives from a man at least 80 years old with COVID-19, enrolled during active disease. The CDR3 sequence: CASSSSGGRDTEAFF. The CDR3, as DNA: TGTGCCAGCAGCTCTTCCGGGGGGCGGGACACTGAAGCTTTCTTT.